Shown below are 20 T cell receptor beta chains from a single sample sequenced in a study of blood T cell repertoires in COVID-19. Sequenced by immunoSEQ multiplex PCR; TCRdb stores in-frame clones only, minus some. This sample carries some 70,000 clones, 85% to 90% of them seen once, and the ten largest clones take under 8%. Specimen: peripheral blood. These receptors originate from a man between 50 and 59 years old with active COVID-19.

This clone was found once. The chain employs TRBV6-2 or TRBV6-3 and TRBJ2-1; no reliable D call. Germline assignment: CDR1 MNHEY and CDR2 SVGEGT. CDR3 size: 11 residues. V was pared by 6 bases and J by 10 bases, with 10 bases between. CDR3 coding DNA: TGTGCCAGCAGCCCGGGCGCCGAGCAGTTCTTC. Amino acid sequence: CASSPGAEQFF.

The CDR3: CASSQSQGTGGELFF. For the CDR3, the DNA is TGTGCCAGCAGCCAATCACAGGGGACGGGAGGGGAGCTGTTTTTT. The chain employs TRBV3-1 (or the pseudogene TRBV3-2) and TRBJ2-2; TRBD1 matches 7 bases. The CDR3 is 15 residues long. J gave up 8 bases and V 2 bases, and 8 bases lay outside the gene matches. Germline CDR1 LGHDT, CDR2 YNNKEL (reference sequence).

This chain connects TRBV9 to TRBJ2-5, with 9 bases that match TRBD2. V lost 0 bases to trimming and J lost 0 bases; unmatched junction nucleotides: 9. The CDR3 runs to 18 residues. CDR1 is SGDLS and CDR2 is YYNGEE in the germline V gene. CDR3 bases: TGTGCCAGCAGCGTAGGTCCTGGGGCGGGAGGGTACCAAGAGACCCAGTACTTC. It translates to CASSVGPGAGGYQETQYF.

The CDR3 sequence is CASSLRGSTDTQYF. In DNA form, the CDR3 reads TGTGCCAGCAGCCTCAGGGGGTCCACAGATACGCAGTATTTT. V gene TRBV3-1 (or the pseudogene TRBV3-2) combines with J gene TRBJ2-3; 7 bases align to TRBD1. CDR1 and CDR2 (germline): LGHDT, YNNKEL (reference sequence). CDR3 length: 14 residues. V was pared by 4 bases and J by 2 bases, with 3 bases of the junction left unmatched.

The chain is built from TRBV29-1 and TRBJ2-1, with TRBD2 matching 9 bases. The CDR3 contains 13 residues. Trimming at V came to 6 bases and at J to 7 bases, leaving 7 bases not matched to a gene. Germline V CDR1 and CDR2: SQVTM, ANQGSEA. The CDR3 DNA is TGCAGCGTCGGCGGGAGGGTCGGTAATGAGCAGTTCTTC. Translating gives CSVGGRVGNEQFF.

The genes are TRBV3-1 (or the pseudogene TRBV3-2) and TRBJ1-1; D is ambiguous. V gave up 3 bases and J gave up 4 bases, with 9 bases separating them. CDR1 is LGHDT and CDR2 is YNNKEL in the germline V gene (reference sequence). This CDR3 region has 13 residues. CDR3 amino acids: CASSHSRGTEAFF. DNA for the CDR3: TGTGCCAGCAGCCACAGCCGGGGCACTGAAGCTTTCTTT.

Only a few counts were recorded for this clone. The chain combines TRBV21-1 with TRBJ2-7; the table's D call TRBD1 went unverified against the DNA. TRBV21-1 is described as a pseudogene. This CDR3 spans 13 amino acids. This chain's CDR3 is CASSKDRVYEQYV. CDR3 DNA sequence: TGTGCCAGCAGCAAAGACAGGGTCTACGAGCAGTACGTC.

V is TRBV15 and J is TRBJ2-5; 10 bases map to TRBD1. With 5 bases clipped from V and 3 bases from J, the junction kept 6 bases outside the gene matches. The germline V gene has CDR1 LNHNV and CDR2 YYDKDF (reference sequence). The CDR3 is made up of 15 amino acids. The CDR3 coding sequence is TGTGCCACCAGCGCTTGGACAGGGGGAAAAGAGACCCAGTACTTC. Translation: CATSAWTGGKETQYF.

There are a few counts of this clone. The genes are TRBV7-9 and TRBJ2-2; perhaps TRBD1 as D (5 bases). Trimming stripped 4 bases from V and 6 bases from J, with 12 bases between. Germline values: CDR1 SEHNR, CDR2 FQNEAQ (reference sequence). This CDR3 has 14 residues. The CDR3 DNA reads TGTGCCAGCAGCTCTGCAGGGAAAGCCGGGGAGCTGTTTTTT. Amino acid sequence: CASSSAGKAGELFF.

Comments on this clone: Mismatch with germline at one junction end may stem from a read error. The V and J genes are TRBV9 and TRBJ2-5; 9 bases fit TRBD2. The CDR3 is 16 residues long. Per the germline V gene, CDR1 is SGDLS and CDR2 is YYNGEE. Here the CDR3 reads CASSFSGASGDLTRYF. CDR3 in DNA: TGTGCCAGCAGCTTTAGCGGAGCTAGCGGGGATTTGACCCGGTACTTC.

The chain has TRBV5-1 and TRBJ1-5, with 9 bases matching TRBD1. The CDR3 has 14 residues. Looked up from germline, CDR1 is SGHRS and CDR2 is YFSETQ. Trimming at V came to 4 bases and at J to 4 bases, leaving 3 bases not matched to a gene. The CDR3 DNA reads as TGCGCCAGCAGCGTGGGACAGGGAAATCAGCCCCAGCATTTT. Its translation: CASSVGQGNQPQHF. The whole variable domain, remainder taken from reference TRBV5-1 and TRBJ1-5, is KAGVTQTPRYLIKTRGQQVTLSCSPISGHRSVSWYQQTPGQGLQFLFEYFSETQRNKGNFPGRFSGRQFSNSRSEMNVSTLELGDSALYLCASSVGQGNQPQHFGDGTRLSIL.

Of note for this clone: Sequence at one end of the junction differs from germline and may be a read error. The chain links TRBV3-1 (or the pseudogene TRBV3-2) to TRBJ2-2; TRBD2 is a possible D gene (6 bases). In germline, CDR1 is LGHDT, CDR2 YNNKEL (reference sequence). The length of the CDR3 is 13 residues. CDR3: CASSQGRSGEVFF. CDR3 nucleotides: TGTGCCAGCAGCCAAGGCCGGTCTGGGGAGGTGTTTTTT.

The gene calls are TRBV4-2 and TRBJ1-3; 9 nucleotides align to TRBD1. Per germline, CDR1 LGHNA and CDR2 YNFKEQ. Germline trimming cut 3 bases from V and 0 bases from J; bases unmatched to any gene: 0. The CDR3 extends over 15 amino acids. The CDR3 nucleotides read TGTGCCAGCAGCCAGACAGGGGGCTCTGGAAACACCATATATTTT. Translating it yields CASSQTGGSGNTIYF.

This clone was observed a few times. The rearrangement links TRBV9 to TRBJ2-7; 7 bases fit TRBD2. Germline CDR1 reads SGDLS; CDR2 reads YYNGEE. Unmatched junction bases numbered 7, after V lost 4 bases and J lost 3 bases. This CDR3 has 14 amino acids. The CDR3 DNA follows: TGTGCCAGCAGCCCGGCGTGGGGGGGCTACGAGCAGTACTTC. Translation: CASSPAWGGYEQYF.

V and J are TRBV5-6 and TRBJ2-5; 11 nucleotides agree with TRBD1. J gave up 5 bases and V 4 bases, and 10 bases lay outside the gene matches. The CDR3 is 16 residues long. Looked up from germline, CDR1 is SGHDT and CDR2 is YYEEEE. The CDR3: CASSEDRGRFGETQYF. The CDR3, as DNA: TGTGCCAGCAGCGAGGACAGGGGGCGATTCGGGGAGACCCAGTACTTC.

The V and J genes are TRBV19 and TRBJ2-3; the match to TRBD2 covers 10 bases. The CDR3 is made up of 15 amino acids. With 10 bases clipped from V and 2 bases from J, the junction kept 9 bases outside the gene matches. The germline V gene has CDR1 LNHDA and CDR2 SQIVND (reference sequence). The CDR3 sequence is CATQDSGGITDTQYF. CDR3 nucleotide sequence: TGTGCCACCCAGGATAGCGGGGGGATCACAGATACGCAGTATTTT. Full variable domain (outside the CDR3, taken from reference TRBV19 and TRBJ2-3): DGGITQSPKYLFRKEGQNVTLSCEQNLNHDAMYWYRQDPGQGLRLIYYSQIVNDFQKGDIAEGYSVSREKKESFPLTVTSAQKNPTAFYLCATQDSGGITDTQYFGPGTRLTVL.

V and J are TRBV6-5 and TRBJ1-2; 8 nucleotides align to TRBD1. The CDR3 extends over 13 amino acids. With 8 bases clipped from V and 4 bases from J, the junction kept 6 bases outside the gene matches. Per germline, CDR1 MNHEY and CDR2 SVGAGI. Here the CDR3 reads CASGGQGIYGYTF. CDR3 nucleotides: TGTGCCAGCGGAGGACAGGGCATCTATGGCTACACCTTC.

This chain connects TRBV7-2 to TRBJ2-1; a weak D match, TRBD2 (6 bases). The V gene's germline CDR1 is SGHTA and CDR2 FQGNSA. The CDR3 spans 13 residues. Trimming left V 5 bases short and J 6 bases short, with 11 bases between. CDR3 loop: CASSEAGSNEQFF. In DNA form, the CDR3 reads TGTGCCAGCAGCGAGGCCGGGAGCAATGAGCAGTTCTTC. Full variable domain (missing parts from reference TRBV7-2 and TRBJ2-1): GAGVSQSPSNKVTEKGKDVELRCDPISGHTALYWYRQSLGQGLEFLIYFQGNSAPDKSGLPSDRFSAERTGGSVSTLTIQRTQQEDSAVYLCASSEAGSNEQFFGPGTRLTVL.

The genes are TRBV6-6 and TRBJ2-3; no firm D call. The germline CDR1 and CDR2 sequences are MNHNY and SVGAGI (reference sequence). Trimming took off 6 bases at V and 1 base at J, with 11 bases between the two ends. The CDR3 is 14 amino acids. The CDR3: CASRGGGRTDTQYF. CDR3 nucleotide sequence: TGTGCCAGCAGAGGTGGTGGGCGCACAGATACGCAGTATTTT.

The chain recombines TRBV7-5 with TRBJ2-6; the table names TRBD2, a call not compared with the DNA. TRBV7-5 is flagged as a pseudogene. The CDR3 runs to 17 residues. The CDR3 DNA follows: TGTGCCAGAAGCTTTAGCGGAAAAGACTCTGGGGCCAACGTCCTGACTTTC. This sequence encodes CARSFSGKDSGANVLTF.